This T cell receptor beta chain originates from a study of blood T cell repertoires in COVID-19. Study in general: Italy, Spain and the United States were the sources of the convalescent and acute COVID-19 samples. The analysed material was cDNA or gDNA that came from T cells, B-cell-depleted T cells, or PBMCs.

As originally analysed: Nucleated cell counts were estimated from reference gene primer amplification. Using immunoSEQ multiplex PCR, the repertoire was profiled, and TCRdb retains in-frame clones only, with some absent. V and J calls plus clone size are reproduced from that table; the DNA served to infer D and trimming. Here the sample spans approximately 220,000 clones, around 84% being singletons. The germline V gene encodes CDR1 MNHNS and CDR2 SASEGT. V lost 2 bases and J lost 0, with 35 bases in between. The CDR3 spans 24 residues. Resolution of symptoms, clearance, or two negative PCRs was present in recovered Cohort 3 donors.

The receptor was derived from a man in his forties who had recovered from COVID-19. The material sequenced was PBMCs or T cells enriched from blood (not recorded which). The chain joins TRBV6-1 to TRBJ1-5, with D possibly being TRBD1 (5 bases). The CDR3 DNA sequence: TGTGCCAGCAGTGAAACATGGGGTCTATCCGATCTCCGCAATCAGGGAATTAGCAATCAGCCCCAGCATTTT. This translates into CASSETWGLSDLRNQGISNQPQHF.